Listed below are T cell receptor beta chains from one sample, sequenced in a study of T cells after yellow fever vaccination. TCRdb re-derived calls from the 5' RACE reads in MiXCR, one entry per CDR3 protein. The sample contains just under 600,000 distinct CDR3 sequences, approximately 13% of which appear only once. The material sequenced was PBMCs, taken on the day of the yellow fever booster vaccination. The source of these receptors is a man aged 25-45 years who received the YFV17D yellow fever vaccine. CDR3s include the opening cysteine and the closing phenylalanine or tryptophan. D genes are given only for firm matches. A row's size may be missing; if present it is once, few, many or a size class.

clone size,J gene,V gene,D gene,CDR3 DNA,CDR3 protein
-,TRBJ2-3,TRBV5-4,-,TGTGCCAGCAGCTCCCGGACTTGGGCAGATACGCAGTATTTT,CASSSRTWADTQYF
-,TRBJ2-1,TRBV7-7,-,TGTGCTAGCAGCTTAGGTCGGAAGGCGGAGCAGTTCTTC,CASSLGRKAEQFF
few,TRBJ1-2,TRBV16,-,TGTGCCAGCAGCCAACAACGAGGCTACACCTTC,CASSQQRGYTF
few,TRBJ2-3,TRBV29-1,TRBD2,TGCAGCCATACTAGCGGGAAGGGTGGTAGGAGCACAGATACGCAGTATTTT,CSHTSGKGGRSTDTQYF
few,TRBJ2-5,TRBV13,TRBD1,TGTGCCAGCAGCTTAGGCGGGACAGAAGAGACCCAGTACTTC,CASSLGGTEETQYF
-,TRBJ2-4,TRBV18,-,TGTGCCAGCTCATCAGGCGGTGGGACCAAAAACATTCAGTACTTC,CASSSGGGTKNIQYF
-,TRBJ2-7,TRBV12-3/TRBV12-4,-,TGTGCCAGCAGGTTTGGAACGGGACAAAGCTCCTACGAGCAGTACTTC,CASRFGTGQSSYEQYF
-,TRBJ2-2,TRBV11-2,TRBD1,TGTGCCAGCAGCCAGACAGGGGTCGGCGGGGAGCTGTTTTTT,CASSQTGVGGELFF
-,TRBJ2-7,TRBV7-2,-,TGTGCCAGCAGCCCTCCGGGCTACTCCTACGAGCAGTACTTC,CASSPPGYSYEQYF
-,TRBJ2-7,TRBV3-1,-,TGTGCCAGCAGCCAAGTTCCCGCACTGCCCCCCTACGAGCAGTACTTC,CASSQVPALPPYEQYF
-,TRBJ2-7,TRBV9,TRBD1,TGTGCCAGCAGCGTAGGACAGGGCAGCAACGAGCAGTACTTC,CASSVGQGSNEQYF
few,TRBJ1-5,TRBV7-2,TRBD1,TGTGCCAGCGGAGTGAGGGGGCATCAGCCCCAGCATTTT,CASGVRGHQPQHF
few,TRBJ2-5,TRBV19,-,TGTGCCTCAGGGCAGGCGAAGTACCAAGAGACCCAGTACTTC,CASGQAKYQETQYF
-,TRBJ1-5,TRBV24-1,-,TGTGCCACCAGTGGAGCTCGTTTCAATCAGCCCCAGCATTTT,CATSGARFNQPQHF
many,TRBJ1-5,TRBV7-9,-,TGTGCCAGCAGCGAGGACAATCAGCCCCAGCATTTT,CASSEDNQPQHF
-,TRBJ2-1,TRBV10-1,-,TGCGCCAGCAGCACTACTAGGAATCTAGCCCCCGACTACAATGAGCAGTTCTTC,CASSTTRNLAPDYNEQFF
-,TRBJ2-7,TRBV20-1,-,TGCAGTGCTAGAGGGTCTGCGGCCCAAAACTCCTACGAGCAGTACTTC,CSARGSAAQNSYEQYF
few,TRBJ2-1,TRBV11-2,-,TGTGCCAGCAGCTCACGGCGGGGCCGTTCCTACAATGAGCAGTTCTTC,CASSSRRGRSYNEQFF
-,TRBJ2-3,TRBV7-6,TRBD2,TGTGCCAGCAGCCCCAGTGTAGCGGGAGGATTCACAGATACGCAGTATTTT,CASSPSVAGGFTDTQYF
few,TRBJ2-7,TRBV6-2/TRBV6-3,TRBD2,TGTGCCAGCAGCCCCCTAGGACTAGCGGGAGAGTACGAGCAGTACTTC,CASSPLGLAGEYEQYF
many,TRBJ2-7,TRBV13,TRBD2,TGTGCCAGCAGCCCCCAGACTAGCGGGAGGGCCGTCGAGCAGTACTTC,CASSPQTSGRAVEQYF
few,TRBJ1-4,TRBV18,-,TGTGCCAGCTCACCCGGGCAGAATGAAAAACTGTTTTTT,CASSPGQNEKLFF
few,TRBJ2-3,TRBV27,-,TGTGCCAGCAGTTTGAGTTTTCGGGAGACAGATACGCAGTATTTT,CASSLSFRETDTQYF
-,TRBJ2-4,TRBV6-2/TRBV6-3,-,TGTGCCAGCCAGGGCCACCCCGAAAACATTCAGTACTTC,CASQGHPENIQYF
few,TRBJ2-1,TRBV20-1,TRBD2,TGCAGTGCTAGGCCTAGCGGGAGGGTATCTAATGAGCAGTTCTTC,CSARPSGRVSNEQFF
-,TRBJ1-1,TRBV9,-,TGTGCCAGCAGCTCACACCCCAGGTCTGAAGCTTTCTTT,CASSSHPRSEAFF
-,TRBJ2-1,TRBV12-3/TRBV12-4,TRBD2,TGTGCCAGCAGTTTGGTTCTAGCGGGGAGCAATGAGCAGTTCTTC,CASSLVLAGSNEQFF
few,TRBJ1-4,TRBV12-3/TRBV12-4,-,TGTGCCAGCAGCGCCACAGGAGGGGAAAAACTGTTTTTT,CASSATGGEKLFF
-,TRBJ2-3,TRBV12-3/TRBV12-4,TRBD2,TGTGCCAGCACTCCGTTTGGGGGGGGCACAGATACGCAGTATTTT,CASTPFGGGTDTQYF
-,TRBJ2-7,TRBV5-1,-,TGCGCCAGCAGCTTTGACGGGAGTTTGGCATACGAGCAGTACTTC,CASSFDGSLAYEQYF
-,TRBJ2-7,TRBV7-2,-,TGTGCCAGCAGCTTCCTGGGCCAACCTCCCTACGAGCAGTACTTC,CASSFLGQPPYEQYF
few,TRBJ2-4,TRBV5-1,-,TGCGCCAGCAGCTTGGCCGCGGGGGCGGTCAAAAACATTCAGTACTTC,CASSLAAGAVKNIQYF
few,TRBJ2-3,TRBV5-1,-,TGCGCCAGCAGCTTGGGGTTATCTCAAGCCACAGATACGCAGTATTTT,CASSLGLSQATDTQYF
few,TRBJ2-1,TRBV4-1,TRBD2,TGCGCCAGCAGCCACCCCCGGGGCCTCGGGGCTAGCGGGAGTCTGGATGAGCAGTTCTTC,CASSHPRGLGASGSLDEQFF
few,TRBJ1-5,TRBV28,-,TGTGCCATCAGAGGGGGGGGTCAGCCCCAGCATTTT,CAIRGGGQPQHF
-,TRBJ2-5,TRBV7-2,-,TGTGCCAGCAGCTACTCGTTTGGGGGCCCGACCCAGTACTTC,CASSYSFGGPTQYF
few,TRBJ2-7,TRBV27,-,TGTGCCAGCAGTCGGTGGGGTCCCTATGAGCAGTACTTC,CASSRWGPYEQYF
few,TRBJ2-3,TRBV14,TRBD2,TGTGCCACCTCACCCCTGGGACCACTGGGGGGGAATACGCAGTATTTT,CATSPLGPLGGNTQYF
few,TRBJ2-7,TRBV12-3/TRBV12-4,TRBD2,TGTGCCAGCAGTTTTGTAGCGGGAGTCGGAGAGCAGTACTTC,CASSFVAGVGEQYF
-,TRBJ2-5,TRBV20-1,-,TGCAGTGCTACCTCTGCGGGTTCGATCGAAAAGACCCAGTACTTC,CSATSAGSIEKTQYF
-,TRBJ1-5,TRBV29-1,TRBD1,TGCAGCGTTCAGGGGGCGGGTAATCAGCCCCAGCATTTT,CSVQGAGNQPQHF
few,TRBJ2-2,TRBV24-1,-,TGTGCCACCAGTGATCGGGGACCGATGAACACCGGGGAGCTGTTTTTT,CATSDRGPMNTGELFF
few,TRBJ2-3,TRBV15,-,TGTGCCACCAGCAGAGATGAGGCCCCAAATACGCAGTATTTT,CATSRDEAPNTQYF
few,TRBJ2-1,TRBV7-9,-,TGTGCCAGCAGGAAGGGACAACATGGGGACTACAATGAGCAGTTCTTC,CASRKGQHGDYNEQFF
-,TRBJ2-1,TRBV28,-,TGTGCCAGCAGTCCTCGAGCATCTAGTGAGCAGTTCTTC,CASSPRASSEQFF
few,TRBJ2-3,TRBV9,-,TGTGCCAGCAGCGTAGATCCGGTGACGCAGTATTTT,CASSVDPVTQYF
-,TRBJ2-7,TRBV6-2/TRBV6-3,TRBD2,TGTGCCAGCAGTTACCCCGCGGGTGAAACAGCGGGAGGGACCTACGAGCAGTACTTC,CASSYPAGETAGGTYEQYF
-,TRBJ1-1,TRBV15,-,TGTGCCACCAGATTCCAGGGAGGTACGGAAGCTTTCTTT,CATRFQGGTEAFF
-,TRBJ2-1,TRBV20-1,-,TGCAGTGCTCATCCATATATTAGCAATGAGCAGTTCTTC,CSAHPYISNEQFF
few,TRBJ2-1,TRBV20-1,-,TGCAGTGCTAGAAAGGGGCTAGGGGACATCTACAATGAGCAGTTCTTC,CSARKGLGDIYNEQFF
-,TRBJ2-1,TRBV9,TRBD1,TGTGCCAGCGGTGGGACAGGGAGCACCGCCTCCTACAATGAGCAGTTCTTC,CASGGTGSTASYNEQFF
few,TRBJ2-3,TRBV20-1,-,TGCAGTGCTTGGACTACCCTGGCAGATACGCAGTATTTT,CSAWTTLADTQYF
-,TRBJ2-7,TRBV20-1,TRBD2,TGCAGTGCTAGAGATATGCGGGAGGACACCTACGAGCAGTACTTC,CSARDMREDTYEQYF